This T cell receptor (beta chain) comes out of a study of vaccination and CD4 T cells after COVID-19. On the study more broadly: Subjects got two shots of BNT162b2 or mRNA-1273 vaccine. Control cultures received a CEFX pool, an HIV-1 Nef pool, or no peptide.

Treatment specified: roughly 11-day PBMC culture with coronavirus spike peptide pools or control peptides (ViraFEST assay). CD4+ T cells that came from the unexposed donor were collected before the COVID-19 pandemic (2011-2018). PBMCs, plated at roughly 2 million per well, were grown in the presence of approximately 10 IU/ml IL-2 and 8.5 to 10 ug/ml peptide pools. Oncomine TCR Beta short-read sequencing was applied to DNA from cultured CD4+ T cells. The source of extracted genomic DNA was cultured CD4+ T cells. MiXCR, applied by TCRdb to the PCR reads, yields one record per CDR3 protein. The sample holds roughly 7,600 distinct CDR3 sequences; about 31% are singletons and the top ten take approximately 14%. Notes on this clonotype: Its cognate antigen is unknown.

CDR1 is DFQATT and CDR2 is SNEGSKA in the germline V gene (reference sequence). Deletions cut 6 bases from V and 8 bases from J, with 17 bases between. The CDR3 is 14 amino acids. The sample taken for sequencing was CD4+ T cells from blood, cultured in vitro. The V call is TRBV20-1, the J call TRBJ1-6; maybe TRBD1 (6 bases). This TCR was recovered from a human donor in good health. CDR3 in DNA: TGCAGTGCCCCCGGGAGGGGGTCATATTCACCCCTCCACTTT. This sequence encodes CSAPGRGSYSPLHF.